This T cell receptor beta chain stems from a study of vaccination and CD4 T cells after COVID-19. About the research overall: SARS-CoV-2 PCR on nasal swabs had been positive for the convalescent patients; some 10 were mild and one was severe.

This clonotype was detected only a few times. Its cognate antigen is unknown. General study results and limits: The median SARS-CoV-2-reactive clonotype number increased from 21 to 38, without statistical significance.

The CDR3 has 13 residues. Germline V gene lookup returns CDR1 MDHEN and CDR2 SYDVKM. V dropped 0 bases and J dropped 3 bases, with 3 bases sitting between them. The Oncomine TCR Beta short-read assay was what sequenced the DNA obtained from cultured CD4+ T cells. From the PCR reads, TCRdb called clonotypes with MiXCR, one entry per CDR3 protein. This repertoire shows 11,000 to 15,000 distinct CDR3 sequences, roughly 26% found once; its top ten account for 18%. The sample's treatment: approximately nine-day PBMC culture with coronavirus spike peptide pools or control peptides (ViraFEST assay). US Alpha, Beta and Delta variants postdated the positive PCR dates, which ran from March to December 2020.

This rearrangement joins TRBV28 to TRBJ1-5; D is uncertain. The source of this sequence is a human donor who had recovered from COVID-19. The source material was CD4+ T cells from blood, cultured in vitro, sampled after SARS-CoV-2 vaccination. The CDR3 DNA is TGTGCCAGCAGTTTATGGCTCAATCAGCCCCAGCATTTT. It codes for CASSLWLNQPQHF. Full variable domain (rest looked up from reference TRBV28 and TRBJ1-5): DVKVTQSSRYLVKRTGEKVFLECVQDMDHENMFWYRQDPGLGLRLIYFSYDVKMKEKGDIPEGYSVSREKKERFSLILESASTNQTSMYLCASSLWLNQPQHFGDGTRLSIL.